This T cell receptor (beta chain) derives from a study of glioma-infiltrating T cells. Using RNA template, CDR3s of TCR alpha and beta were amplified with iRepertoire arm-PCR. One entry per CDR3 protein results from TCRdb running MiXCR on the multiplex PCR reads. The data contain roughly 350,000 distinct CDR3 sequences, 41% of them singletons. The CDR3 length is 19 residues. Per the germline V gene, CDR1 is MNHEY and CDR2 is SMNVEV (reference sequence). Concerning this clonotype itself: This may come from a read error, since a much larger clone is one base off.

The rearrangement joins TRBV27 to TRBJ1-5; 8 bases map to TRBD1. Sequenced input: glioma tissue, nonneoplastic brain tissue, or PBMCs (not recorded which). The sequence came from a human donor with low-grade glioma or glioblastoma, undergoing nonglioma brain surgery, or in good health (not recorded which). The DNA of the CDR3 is TGTGCCAACAGTCCTAGCCCGGGGACAGGCACACCGTCCAATCAGCCCCAGCATTTT. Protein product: CANSPSPGTGTPSNQPQHF.